This is a list of T cell receptor beta chains from one sample in a study of blood T cell repertoires in COVID-19. This table comes from immunoSEQ multiplex PCR, and its TCRdb copy is limited to in-frame clones, with some not included. Of about 47,000 clones listed, less than 85% are singletons. Sequencing input: peripheral blood. These receptors came from a man between 45 and 60 years old with acute or convalescent COVID-19. Both conserved end residues are part of each CDR3. The order of the fields is D gene, clone size, J gene, V gene, CDR3 DNA, CDR3 protein. A D gene is named only where the DNA matches it firmly. Not every row has a clone size; where given, it reads once, few, many or a size class.

d_call: NA; clone_size: NA; j_call: TRBJ1-1; v_call: TRBV5-1; cdr3_nt: TGCGCCTCCTCACAGGGTCCTGAAGCTTTCTTT; cdr3_aa: CASSQGPEAFF
d_call: NA; clone_size: NA; j_call: TRBJ1-2; v_call: TRBV29-1; cdr3_nt: TGCAGCGTTGAAAGGGCAGGGGAATTGGATTTCGATGGCTACACCTTC; cdr3_aa: CSVERAGELDFDGYTF
d_call: TRBD1; clone_size: NA; j_call: TRBJ1-2; v_call: TRBV11-2; cdr3_nt: TGTGCCAGCGCAACAGGGGTTATCTATGGCTACACCTTC; cdr3_aa: CASATGVIYGYTF
d_call: NA; clone_size: NA; j_call: TRBJ2-7; v_call: TRBV28; cdr3_nt: TGTGCCAGCAGTTCGCGGGAACAAACCTACGAGCAGTACTTC; cdr3_aa: CASSSREQTYEQYF
d_call: NA; clone_size: few; j_call: TRBJ2-3; v_call: TRBV11-2; cdr3_nt: TGTGCCAGCAGCCCCGTCGGTGCTAATACGCAGTATTTT; cdr3_aa: CASSPVGANTQYF
d_call: NA; clone_size: NA; j_call: TRBJ1-5; v_call: TRBV10-3; cdr3_nt: TGTGCCATCAGTGAGTCGATGGGAGATCAGCCCCAGCATTTT; cdr3_aa: CAISESMGDQPQHF
d_call: TRBD1; clone_size: NA; j_call: TRBJ2-7; v_call: TRBV5-5; cdr3_nt: TGTGCCAGCAGCTCGGGACAGGGGAGGGACGAGCAGTACTTC; cdr3_aa: CASSSGQGRDEQYF
d_call: TRBD1; clone_size: NA; j_call: TRBJ2-5; v_call: TRBV11-2; cdr3_nt: TGTGCCAGCAGCACCCAGGGGGTACACCAAGAGACCCAGTACTTC; cdr3_aa: CASSTQGVHQETQYF
d_call: NA; clone_size: NA; j_call: TRBJ1-2; v_call: TRBV10-2; cdr3_nt: TGCGCCAGCAGTGAGGCCGGCTATGGCTACACCTTC; cdr3_aa: CASSEAGYGYTF
d_call: TRBD1; clone_size: NA; j_call: TRBJ2-7; v_call: TRBV6-1; cdr3_nt: TGTGCCAGCAGTGATATTGTGGCCTCCGGGACAGGTCCCTACGAGCAGTACTTC; cdr3_aa: CASSDIVASGTGPYEQYF
d_call: NA; clone_size: NA; j_call: TRBJ2-3; v_call: TRBV30; cdr3_nt: TGTGCCTGGAGTGTACGGTCCACAGATACGCAGTATTTT; cdr3_aa: CAWSVRSTDTQYF
d_call: NA; clone_size: NA; j_call: TRBJ1-4; v_call: TRBV27; cdr3_nt: TGTGCCAGCAGTTTTGGGAGGTCGGGGCAAGAAAAACTGTTTTTT; cdr3_aa: CASSFGRSGQEKLFF
d_call: TRBD1; clone_size: NA; j_call: TRBJ2-7; v_call: TRBV27; cdr3_nt: TGTGCCAGCAGTCACTCAGGACAGGGGGCAGACGAGCAGTACTTC; cdr3_aa: CASSHSGQGADEQYF
d_call: TRBD2; clone_size: NA; j_call: TRBJ2-3; v_call: TRBV5-4; cdr3_nt: TGTGCCAGCGGGCGGGAGAACACAGATACGCAGTATTTT; cdr3_aa: CASGRENTDTQYF
d_call: TRBD1; clone_size: few; j_call: TRBJ2-7; v_call: TRBV7-9; cdr3_nt: TGTGCCAGCAGCGACAGGGGCGAGCAGTACTTC; cdr3_aa: CASSDRGEQYF
d_call: NA; clone_size: NA; j_call: TRBJ2-1; v_call: TRBV18; cdr3_nt: TGTGCCAGCTCACCTCTCGGCCCGGGCGGGGCGAACTACAATGAGCAGTTCTTC; cdr3_aa: CASSPLGPGGANYNEQFF
d_call: TRBD1; clone_size: NA; j_call: TRBJ1-1; v_call: TRBV28; cdr3_nt: TGTGCCAGCAGGACAGGGCATTTCACTGAAGCTTTCTTT; cdr3_aa: CASRTGHFTEAFF
d_call: TRBD1; clone_size: NA; j_call: TRBJ2-7; v_call: TRBV5-1; cdr3_nt: TGCGCCAGCAGCAGGGACAGCCACTACGAGCAGTACTTC; cdr3_aa: CASSRDSHYEQYF
d_call: TRBD2; clone_size: NA; j_call: TRBJ2-1; v_call: TRBV7-6; cdr3_nt: TGTGCCAGCAGCTTGGGACTAGCGGGGTATGAGCAGTTCTTC; cdr3_aa: CASSLGLAGYEQFF
d_call: NA; clone_size: once; j_call: TRBJ1-2; v_call: TRBV29-1; cdr3_nt: TGCAGCGGGGGCCAGGGAGGAAACTATGGCTACACCTTC; cdr3_aa: CSGGQGGNYGYTF
d_call: NA; clone_size: NA; j_call: TRBJ2-1; v_call: TRBV19; cdr3_nt: TGTGCCAGTACCCCGGGACAATTCACCTACAATGAGCAGTTCTTC; cdr3_aa: CASTPGQFTYNEQFF
d_call: TRBD1; clone_size: NA; j_call: TRBJ1-2; v_call: TRBV19; cdr3_nt: TGTGCCAGTACCACCAGTACCATGGGACAGGGCTATGGCTACACCTTC; cdr3_aa: CASTTSTMGQGYGYTF
d_call: NA; clone_size: NA; j_call: TRBJ1-1; v_call: TRBV3-1/TRBV3-2; cdr3_nt: TGTGCCAGCAGTCATTCTACCCATTGGGGGCGTGACACTGAAGCTTTCTTT; cdr3_aa: CASSHSTHWGRDTEAFF
d_call: TRBD1; clone_size: NA; j_call: TRBJ2-7; v_call: TRBV6-1; cdr3_nt: TGTGCCAGCAGTGAGGGACAGGGGGTAGACGAGCAGTACTTC; cdr3_aa: CASSEGQGVDEQYF
d_call: NA; clone_size: NA; j_call: TRBJ1-4; v_call: TRBV7-9; cdr3_nt: TGTGCCAGCAGCCGACAGGCAACTAATGAAAAACTGTTTTTT; cdr3_aa: CASSRQATNEKLFF
d_call: TRBD1; clone_size: few; j_call: TRBJ2-7; v_call: TRBV24-1; cdr3_nt: TGTGCCACCGGTCAGGGGGCGGTCAACGAGCAGTACTTC; cdr3_aa: CATGQGAVNEQYF
d_call: NA; clone_size: NA; j_call: TRBJ1-1; v_call: TRBV24-1; cdr3_nt: TGTGCCACCCGTCAAGGGGAGGTTGGGAACACTGAAGCTTTCTTT; cdr3_aa: CATRQGEVGNTEAFF
d_call: TRBD1; clone_size: NA; j_call: TRBJ2-1; v_call: TRBV14; cdr3_nt: TGTGCCAGCAGCCTCCTAACCGGGACAGTGAACAATGAGCAGTTCTTC; cdr3_aa: CASSLLTGTVNNEQFF
d_call: NA; clone_size: NA; j_call: TRBJ1-5; v_call: TRBV5-5; cdr3_nt: TGTGCCAGCAGCTTGAGGGGCATGAGCAATCAGCCCCAGCATTTT; cdr3_aa: CASSLRGMSNQPQHF
d_call: NA; clone_size: few; j_call: TRBJ2-7; v_call: TRBV10-2; cdr3_nt: TGCGCCAGCAGTGAGTCGAGTGGCGGGATCGGCGAGCAGTACTTC; cdr3_aa: CASSESSGGIGEQYF
d_call: TRBD1; clone_size: NA; j_call: TRBJ1-1; v_call: TRBV29-1; cdr3_nt: TGCAGCGTTGAAGGGAACAGGGGAACTGAAGCTTTCTTT; cdr3_aa: CSVEGNRGTEAFF
d_call: NA; clone_size: NA; j_call: TRBJ1-1; v_call: TRBV6-5; cdr3_nt: TGTGCCAGCAGCCGAGGGGGCACTGAAGCTTTCTTT; cdr3_aa: CASSRGGTEAFF
d_call: TRBD1; clone_size: once; j_call: TRBJ1-6; v_call: TRBV18; cdr3_nt: TGTGCCAGCTCACCACGGACAGGTGATAATTCACCCCTCCACTTT; cdr3_aa: CASSPRTGDNSPLHF
d_call: TRBD1; clone_size: NA; j_call: TRBJ2-3; v_call: TRBV30; cdr3_nt: TGTGCCTGGGACAGGGACACCACAGATACGCAGTATTTT; cdr3_aa: CAWDRDTTDTQYF
d_call: TRBD1; clone_size: NA; j_call: TRBJ2-2; v_call: TRBV24-1; cdr3_nt: TGTGCCACCAGTGATTGGGACAGGGGGAACACCGGGGAGCTGTTTTTT; cdr3_aa: CATSDWDRGNTGELFF
d_call: NA; clone_size: NA; j_call: TRBJ2-3; v_call: TRBV2; cdr3_nt: TGTGCCAGCAGTTCTCTCGCAGATACGCAGTATTTT; cdr3_aa: CASSSLADTQYF
d_call: NA; clone_size: once; j_call: TRBJ1-1; v_call: TRBV6-6; cdr3_nt: TGTGCCAGCAGTTACTCAACTAGAGCCTCCACTGAAGCTTTCTTT; cdr3_aa: CASSYSTRASTEAFF
d_call: NA; clone_size: NA; j_call: TRBJ2-7; v_call: TRBV7-9; cdr3_nt: TGTGCCAGCAGCTTAGCCCCCACGTTCTCCAGAATCTACGAGCAGTACTTC; cdr3_aa: CASSLAPTFSRIYEQYF
d_call: NA; clone_size: NA; j_call: TRBJ2-1; v_call: TRBV24-1; cdr3_nt: TGTGCCACCAGTCGTCGCGGAGGCTTCTACAATGAGCAGTTCTTC; cdr3_aa: CATSRRGGFYNEQFF
d_call: TRBD1; clone_size: NA; j_call: TRBJ2-7; v_call: TRBV18; cdr3_nt: TGTGCCAGCTCGCTGGACAGGGGGGAAAACGAGCAGTACTTC; cdr3_aa: CASSLDRGENEQYF
d_call: NA; clone_size: NA; j_call: TRBJ2-7; v_call: TRBV5-6; cdr3_nt: TGTGCCAGCAGCTCCTCTCGTTACGAGCAGTACTTC; cdr3_aa: CASSSSRYEQYF
d_call: TRBD2; clone_size: NA; j_call: TRBJ2-7; v_call: TRBV19; cdr3_nt: TGTGCCAGTAGTATGGGACTAGCGGATTCCTACGAGCAGTACTTC; cdr3_aa: CASSMGLADSYEQYF
d_call: NA; clone_size: NA; j_call: TRBJ1-1; v_call: TRBV28; cdr3_nt: TGTGCCAGCACCACGACAGGTGGGAGCACTGAAGCTTTCTTT; cdr3_aa: CASTTTGGSTEAFF
d_call: NA; clone_size: NA; j_call: TRBJ2-2; v_call: TRBV5-6; cdr3_nt: TGTGCCAGCAGCTTGAGACAGGCGAACACCGGGGAGCTGTTTTTT; cdr3_aa: CASSLRQANTGELFF
d_call: NA; clone_size: NA; j_call: TRBJ1-2; v_call: TRBV6-2/TRBV6-3; cdr3_nt: TGTGCCAGCAGTTACTCGACAGTCGGCTTTGGCTACACCTTC; cdr3_aa: CASSYSTVGFGYTF
d_call: NA; clone_size: NA; j_call: TRBJ1-2; v_call: TRBV7-2; cdr3_nt: TGTGCCAGCAGCTTAGGACCCACAGGGTATGGCTACACCTTC; cdr3_aa: CASSLGPTGYGYTF
d_call: NA; clone_size: NA; j_call: TRBJ1-1; v_call: TRBV4-2; cdr3_nt: TGTGCCAGCAGCCAAGGAACGGGGATCGGGAACACTGAAGCTTTCTTT; cdr3_aa: CASSQGTGIGNTEAFF
d_call: TRBD1; clone_size: NA; j_call: TRBJ1-1; v_call: TRBV5-1; cdr3_nt: TGCGCCAGCAGCCCCGGGGACAGGGGTATCACTGAAGCTTTCTTT; cdr3_aa: CASSPGDRGITEAFF
d_call: TRBD1; clone_size: NA; j_call: TRBJ1-1; v_call: TRBV19; cdr3_nt: TGTGCCAGTAGTCCTTCCCCGGGACAGGGTGAAGCTTTCTTT; cdr3_aa: CASSPSPGQGEAFF
d_call: NA; clone_size: NA; j_call: TRBJ2-1; v_call: TRBV14; cdr3_nt: TGTGCCAGCAGCCAAGTGATAGTGTGGGCTAAAAATGAGCAGTTCTTC; cdr3_aa: CASSQVIVWAKNEQFF
d_call: NA; clone_size: NA; j_call: TRBJ2-1; v_call: TRBV6-1; cdr3_nt: TGTGCCAGCAGTGAGGCGGTTAGCTCCTACAATGAGCAGTTCTTC; cdr3_aa: CASSEAVSSYNEQFF
d_call: NA; clone_size: NA; j_call: TRBJ2-1; v_call: TRBV21-1; cdr3_nt: TGTGCCAGCAGCACCGGACAGGATTACAATGAGCAGTTCTTC; cdr3_aa: CASSTGQDYNEQFF
d_call: TRBD2; clone_size: NA; j_call: TRBJ2-1; v_call: TRBV11-2; cdr3_nt: TGTGCCAGCGGCCTGACTAGCGGGAGGACACAGTACAATGAGCAGTTCTTC; cdr3_aa: CASGLTSGRTQYNEQFF
d_call: NA; clone_size: NA; j_call: TRBJ2-2; v_call: TRBV13; cdr3_nt: TGTGCCAGCAGCTTAAACGCAGGGTCCACCGGGGAGCTGTTTTTT; cdr3_aa: CASSLNAGSTGELFF
d_call: NA; clone_size: NA; j_call: TRBJ2-3; v_call: TRBV10-2; cdr3_nt: TGCGCCAGCAGTGTTGTGACTAGCACAGATACGCAGTATTTT; cdr3_aa: CASSVVTSTDTQYF